Below, 24 T cell receptor beta chains from the same sample are listed, as sequenced in a study of beta chain features in type 1 diabetes. Study conclusions and caveats: Significant though moderate, a shortening of TCRB CDR3s appeared in all four CD4+ subsets of Type 1 diabetes patients.

The authors reverse transcribed all of the isolated RNA, so sequencing captured expressed TCRB transcripts. Assay used: immunoSEQ multiplex PCR; TCRdb lists only in-frame clones, some missing. The sample records a few hundred thousand clones, roughly a quarter being singletons. These TCRs' antigens remain unknown. Sample: naive CD4+ T cells from blood. These receptors were obtained from a woman in her twenties or thirties with type 1 diabetes.

This clone was detected a few times. The chain carries TRBV5-6 and TRBJ1-4; 7 bases are a match to TRBD1. Germline V gene lookup returns CDR1 SGHDT and CDR2 YYEEEE. This CDR3 has 17 residues. V shed 4 bases, J shed 6 bases, and the junction held 15 bases outside the gene matches. DNA of the CDR3: TGTGCCAGCAGCCCGACATTCACCGGGACAGTGGATGAAAAACTGTTTTTT. Its protein product is CASSPTFTGTVDEKLFF.

The V gene is TRBV18, the J gene TRBJ1-4, with 7 bases identical to TRBD1. The V segment lost 5 bases and the J segment 5 bases; nucleotides outside the gene matches: 5. Germline CDR1 and CDR2: KGHSH and LQKENI. There are 14 residues in the CDR3. The DNA for the CDR3 is TGTGCCAGCTCAGGAGGGGGCCGGAATGAAAAACTGTTTTTT. It specifies CASSGGGRNEKLFF. The whole variable domain, remainder taken from reference TRBV18 and TRBJ1-4, is NAGVMQNPRHLVRRRGQEARLRCSPMKGHSHVYWYRQLPEEGLKFMVYLQKENIIDESGMPKERFSAEFPKEGPSILRIQQVVRGDSAAYFCASSGGGRNEKLFFGSGTQLSVL.

This chain joins TRBV18 and TRBJ2-1; TRBD2 aligns across 10 bases. Germline V gene sequence: CDR1 KGHSH, CDR2 LQKENI. The CDR3 runs 15 residues. V lost 1 base and J lost 9; bases outside the gene matches: 6. CDR3 in amino acids: CASSPQAGGEGEQFF. The CDR3 DNA sequence: TGTGCCAGCTCACCACAAGCGGGAGGGGAGGGTGAGCAGTTCTTC.

The chain has TRBV18 and TRBJ1-1; weak D call: TRBD1 (5 bases). Germline CDR1 reads KGHSH; CDR2 reads LQKENI. This CDR3 region has 16 residues. V was cut by 0 bases and J by 3 bases, with 14 bases left in between. The CDR3 bases are TGTGCCAGCTCACCACCTCAGGGTGTAAGTTACACTGAAGCTTTCTTT. The encoded protein is CASSPPQGVSYTEAFF.

The V and J genes are TRBV29-1 and TRBJ1-1, with unresolved D. This CDR3 has 12 amino acids. Germline V lookup: CDR1 SQVTM, CDR2 ANQGSEA. V was trimmed by 4 bases and J by 0 bases, leaving 6 bases between them. CDR3 amino acids: CSVVPVNTEAFF. DNA of the CDR3: TGCAGCGTTGTACCGGTGAACACTGAAGCTTTCTTT.

The chain uses TRBV13 and TRBJ2-1; D is possibly TRBD1 (5 bases). Trimming removed 1 base from V and 3 bases from J, with 13 bases in between. The CDR3 spans 16 residues. Germline assignment: CDR1 PRHDT and CDR2 FYEKMQ (reference sequence). CDR3 nucleotides: TGTGCCAGCAGCTTAGAGACAGCCCTAAGCTACAATGAGCAGTTCTTC. Translation: CASSLETALSYNEQFF. Full variable domain (outside the CDR3, taken from reference TRBV13 and TRBJ2-1): AAGVIQSPRHLIKEKRETATLKCYPIPRHDTVYWYQQGPGQDPQFLISFYEKMQSDKGSIPDRFSAQQFSDYHSELNMSSLELGDSALYFCASSLETALSYNEQFFGPGTRLTVL.

The chain joins TRBV4-1 to TRBJ2-7; D is undetermined. The CDR3 loop spans 18 amino acids. The germline V and J ends were trimmed by 4 bases and 4 bases, with 26 bases remaining between them. CDR1 and CDR2 (germline): MGHRA, YSYEKL. CDR3 nucleotides: TGCGCCAGCAGCCCCCCCCGAAGTGTCACGACATTATCATACGAGCAGTACTTC. Translation: CASSPPRSVTTLSYEQYF.

The V and J genes are TRBV28 and TRBJ2-2; 7 bases align to TRBD2. The length of the CDR3 is 14 residues. Germline trimming cut 6 bases from V and 0 bases from J; bases unmatched to any gene: 1. Looked up from germline, CDR1 is MDHEN and CDR2 is SYDVKM. In DNA, the CDR3 is TGTGCCAGCAGAAGCGGGACGAACACCGGGGAGCTGTTTTTT. Translated, it gives CASRSGTNTGELFF.

This clone appeared a few times. V usage is TRBV5-1 and J usage is TRBJ2-7; tentative D call: TRBD1 (6 bases). From germline, CDR1 is SGHRS and CDR2 YFSETQ. Trimming left V 0 bases short and J 10 bases short, with 14 bases between. The CDR3 is made up of 13 amino acids. The CDR3 DNA is TGCGCCAGCAGCTTGGACCTGGGGGACAATCAGTACTTC. It is translated as CASSLDLGDNQYF.

In its sample, this clone was seen a few times. The chain combines TRBV18 with TRBJ1-1; TRBD1 agrees at 8 bases. CDR3 length: 15 amino acids. The ends lost 2 bases at V and 7 bases at J; junction bases unmatched: 9. Germline lookup yields CDR1 KGHSH and CDR2 LQKENI. For the CDR3, the DNA is TGTGCCAGCTCACCATGGTCGACAGGGGTTCTTGAAGCTTTCTTT. As protein: CASSPWSTGVLEAFF.

The V call is TRBV9, the J call TRBJ2-7; 7 bases are a match to TRBD2. Germline lookup yields CDR1 SGDLS and CDR2 YYNGEE. The CDR3 contains 14 residues. J lost 5 bases, V lost 4 bases, and 9 bases had no gene match. In DNA, the CDR3 is TGTGCCAGCAGCTGGCTAGCGGCTCTTAACGAGCAGTACTTC. Amino acids: CASSWLAALNEQYF.

V is TRBV28 and J is TRBJ2-7; 8 bases agree with TRBD2. Germline loops: CDR1 MDHEN, CDR2 SYDVKM. The CDR3 totals 15 residues. V lost 5 bases, J lost 3 bases, and 9 bases stayed unmatched. The CDR3 DNA reads as TGTGCCAGCAGTCCCCCCGGGACTAGTAACTACGAGCAGTACTTC. This sequence encodes CASSPPGTSNYEQYF.

The chain combines TRBV9 with TRBJ1-2, with D perhaps TRBD1 (6 bases). Germline V gene data show CDR1 as SGDLS and CDR2 as YYNGEE. The ends were cut back, 1 base at V and 8 bases at J, with 12 bases in the middle. This CDR3 contains 13 residues. DNA of the CDR3: TGTGCCAGCAGCGTACAACTTCAGGGGGGCTACACCTTC. Its protein is CASSVQLQGGYTF.

The V and J genes are TRBV5-4 and TRBJ2-7; 9 bases are shared with TRBD1. Per the germline V gene, CDR1 is SGHNT and CDR2 is YYREEE (reference sequence). Trimming removed 4 bases from V and 3 bases from J; junction bases left unmatched: 5. The CDR3 covers 14 residues. CDR3 sequence reads: CASSGGTGLYEQYF. In nucleotides, the CDR3 is TGTGCCAGCAGCGGCGGGACAGGGCTCTACGAGCAGTACTTC.

This sequence joins TRBV7-9 and TRBJ2-1, with 9 bases fitting TRBD1. Germline assignment: CDR1 SEHNR and CDR2 FQNEAQ (reference sequence). This CDR3 contains 14 residues. The J segment lost 6 bases and the V segment lost 6 bases, leaving 6 bases of the junction unmatched. This CDR3 reads CASSLETGGNEQFF. The CDR3 bases are TGTGCCAGCAGTCTTGAGACAGGGGGCAATGAGCAGTTCTTC. The full variable domain, rest sourced from reference TRBV7-9 and TRBJ2-1, is DTGVSQNPRHKITKRGQNVTFRCDPISEHNRLYWYRQTLGQGPEFLTYFQNEAQLEKSRLLSDRFSAERPKGSFSTLEIQRTEQGDSAMYLCASSLETGGNEQFFGPGTRLTVL.

Only a few counts were recorded for this clone. The chain uses TRBV11-1 and TRBJ2-1, with TRBD2 matching over 10 bases. CDR3 length equals 15 residues. V shed 6 bases, J shed 0 bases, and the junction held 2 bases outside the gene matches. The V gene's germline CDR1 is SGHAT and CDR2 FQDESV (reference sequence). The CDR3 protein is CASSLAGDSYNEQFF. As DNA, the CDR3 is TGTGCCAGCAGTCTAGCGGGAGACTCCTACAATGAGCAGTTCTTC.

This clone appeared once. The chain links TRBV5-4 to TRBJ2-5, with 7 positions matching TRBD2. J was trimmed by 5 bases and V by 2 bases; bases with no gene match: 9. Germline V CDR1 and CDR2: SGHNT, YYREEE (reference sequence). CDR3 length: 15 residues. Here the CDR3 DNA reads TGTGCCAGCAGCTTTACGGGAGGAATCGGGGAGACCCAGTACTTC. Its translation: CASSFTGGIGETQYF.

V and J are TRBV15 and TRBJ2-1, with 7 bases fitting TRBD2. The CDR3 sequence is 16 residues long. J lost 5 bases, V lost 2 bases, and 9 bases had no gene match. Germline V gene sequence: CDR1 LNHNV, CDR2 YYDKDF (reference sequence). CDR3 nucleotide sequence: TGTGCCACCAGCAGAAAACCGGGACTAAATGACAATGAGCAGTTCTTC. Amino acid sequence: CATSRKPGLNDNEQFF.

The chain uses TRBV6-5 and TRBJ1-3; 8 positions match TRBD1. The CDR3 runs to 14 residues. Germline CDR1 MNHEY, CDR2 SVGAGI. J gave up 11 bases and V 6 bases, and 12 bases lay outside the gene matches. CDR3 in DNA: TGTGCCAGCAGGGCTGGGACAGGTCGGGGGCCCATATATTTT. Its translation is CASRAGTGRGPIYF.

A single count supports this clone. The chain is built from TRBV28 and TRBJ2-1, with 7 bases that match TRBD1. Trimming at V came to 3 bases and at J to 4 bases, leaving 3 bases not matched to a gene. Germline CDR1 is MDHEN and CDR2 is SYDVKM. The CDR3 loop spans 14 amino acids. The DNA for the CDR3 is TGTGCCAGCAGTTTGACAGGGCCTTACAATGAGCAGTTCTTC. It codes for CASSLTGPYNEQFF.

The rearrangement uses TRBV30 and TRBJ1-2, with D unresolved. Germline-derived CDR1 and CDR2 are GTSNPN and SVGIG (reference sequence). The CDR3 totals 12 residues. The V gene lost 1 base and the J gene lost 8 bases, with 11 bases spanning the gap. CDR3 loop: CAWSGGSRGYTF. The DNA of the CDR3 is TGTGCCTGGAGTGGAGGGAGTCGGGGCTACACCTTC. The entire variable domain, with the rest obtained from reference TRBV30 and TRBJ1-2, is as follows: SQTIHQWPATLVQPVGSPLSLECTVEGTSNPNLYWYRQAAGRGLQLLFYSVGIGQISSEVPQNLSASRPQDRQFILSSKKLLLSDSGFYLCAWSGGSRGYTFGSGTRLTVV.

This clone has a single count. The chain has TRBV15 and TRBJ1-2; 7 nucleotides align to TRBD1. Trimming took 4 bases from V and 8 from J; bases not matched to a gene: 7. The CDR3 covers 13 residues. Germline V CDR1 and CDR2: LNHNV, YYDKDF (reference sequence). CDR3 bases: TGTGCCACCAGCAAAACAACAGGGGAAGGCTACACCTTC. Translated, it gives CATSKTTGEGYTF.

CDR3 DNA: TGTGCCAGCAGCTTGAGGACCGGGACAGAGTACAATGAGCAGTTCTTC. Translation: CASSLRTGTEYNEQFF. The chain is built from TRBV9 and TRBJ2-1, with 7 nucleotides matching TRBD1. V dropped 4 bases and J dropped 4; count of bases not matched to a gene: 11. The CDR3 loop spans 16 amino acids. Germline CDR1 is SGDLS and CDR2 is YYNGEE.

Details on this clone: This same CDR3 is encoded by further DNA sequences in the sample. CDR3 amino acids: CASSPGLAGTGELFF. CDR3 bases: TGTGCCAGCAGCCCTGGACTAGCGGGCACCGGGGAGCTGTTTTTT. The V call is TRBV7-3, the J call TRBJ2-2, with 11 bases that match TRBD2. The V gene's germline CDR1 is SGHTA and CDR2 FQGTGA. The ends lost 5 bases at V and 4 bases at J; junction bases unmatched: 3. This CDR3 is 15 amino acids long.